The sequence of this T cell receptor beta chain was determined in a study of identical twins. TCRdb re-derived calls from the 5' RACE reads in MiXCR, one entry per CDR3 protein. Among fewer than 350,000 distinct CDR3 sequences listed, approximately 8.5% were seen once. V shed 3 bases, J shed 7 bases, and the junction held 10 bases outside the gene matches. The length of the CDR3 is 17 residues. CDR1 is SGHTA and CDR2 is FQGNSA in the germline V gene. This clonotype showed up just a few times. This same sample was also taken into another study, of yellow fever vaccine responses in identical twins.

This sequence originates from a woman aged 18 to 35 in good health. Sequencing input: memory (CD45RO+) T cells sorted from blood. The J gene is TRBJ2-1, the V gene TRBV7-2; 12 bases map to TRBD2. This chain's CDR3 is CASSFAGTSGFFNEQFF. CDR3 DNA sequence: TGTGCCAGCAGCTTCGCAGGGACTAGCGGGTTTTTTAATGAGCAGTTCTTC.